This T cell receptor (beta chain) stems from a study of OX40 agonist ivuxolimab in advanced cancers. Study context: The dose of intravenous ivuxolimab that patients received every 2 weeks ranged from 0.01 to 10 mg/kg. Whole-study findings and limits: There were also nonresponders showing low normalized T-cell clonal expansion. Low clonal expansion, among the lowest seen, marked partial responders at 0.1-3.0 mg/kg.

From germline, CDR1 is MNHEY and CDR2 SVGAGI. This CDR3 spans 14 amino acids. V shed 2 bases and J shed 3 bases, with 7 bases lying between them. Here immunoSEQ multiplex PCR was the method, and the copy in TCRdb shows in-frame clones only, minus some. The repertoire holds about 48,000 clones, with over 90% as singletons. On this clone itself: The antigen is undetermined.

With autoimmune disease history or systemic immunosuppression, patients were excluded. The gene calls are TRBV6-5 and TRBJ1-4; the D is unclear. This receptor was identified in an adult with an advanced solid tumor such as melanoma, head and neck, liver or kidney cancer. This specimen consisted of CD4+ or CD8+ T cells sorted from blood, obtained in a trial of the OX40 agonist ivuxolimab. The CDR3 spells CASSYISANEKLFF. For the CDR3, the DNA is TGTGCCAGCAGTTACATTTCAGCTAATGAAAAACTGTTTTTT.